What follows are 17 T cell receptor beta chains derived from one specimen sequenced in a study of blood T cell repertoires in COVID-19. The repertoire was sequenced with immunoSEQ multiplex PCR; TCRdb's copy has only in-frame clones and lacks some. Counted here are approximately 180,000 clones, approximately 84% occurring once; the ten biggest clones make up around 1.2%. Sequencing used PBMCs or T cells enriched from blood (not recorded which). The receptors were gathered from a human donor with acute COVID-19. The donor label of this sample is uncertain.

V is TRBV18 and J is TRBJ1-6; 9 positions match TRBD1. This CDR3 is built from 14 residues. CDR1 is KGHSH and CDR2 is LQKENI in the germline V gene. V shed 3 bases and J 7 bases; nucleotides not matched to a gene: 1. For the CDR3, the DNA is TGTGCCAGCTCACCGGACAGGGGAAATTCACCCCTCCACTTT. Protein: CASSPDRGNSPLHF.

This clone was seen more than once but under ten times. The V call is TRBV5-6, the J call TRBJ1-5; 7 nucleotides line up with TRBD1. V gave up 0 bases and J gave up 3 bases; unmatched junction bases: 3. The CDR3 extends over 15 amino acids. Germline V lookup: CDR1 SGHDT, CDR2 YYEEEE. The CDR3 loop reads CASSLGQGDNQPQHF. CDR3 in DNA: TGTGCCAGCAGCTTGGGACAGGGAGACAATCAGCCCCAGCATTTT.

V usage is TRBV5-6 and J usage is TRBJ1-1; 8 positions match TRBD1. Looked up from germline, CDR1 is SGHDT and CDR2 is YYEEEE. The V gene end was trimmed by 4 bases and the J gene end by 3 bases; junction bases not matched to a gene: 2. CDR3 length: 13 amino acids. CDR3 residues: CASSPDRDTEAFF. The DNA for the CDR3 is TGTGCCAGCAGCCCGGACAGGGACACTGAAGCTTTCTTT. The entire variable domain, with the rest obtained from reference TRBV5-6 and TRBJ1-1, is as follows: DAGVTQSPTHLIKTRGQQVTLRCSPKSGHDTVSWYQQALGQGPQFIFQYYEEEERQRGNFPDRFSGHQFPNYSSELNVNALLLGDSALYLCASSPDRDTEAFFGQGTRLTVV.

The chain uses TRBV21-1 and TRBJ1-5; the table gives TRBD1 as D, unverified against the DNA. TRBV21-1 corresponds to a pseudogene. This CDR3 contains 14 residues. CDR3 in amino acids: CASSPWTGGQPQHF. The CDR3 DNA follows: TGTGCCAGCAGCCCCTGGACAGGGGGGCAGCCCCAGCATTTT.

V is TRBV18 and J is TRBJ2-5; D is uncertain. Germline V lookup: CDR1 KGHSH, CDR2 LQKENI. Trimming removed 0 bases at V and 5 bases at J, with 7 bases between. This CDR3 is built from 13 residues. Here the CDR3 reads CASSPPSVETQYF. The CDR3 DNA sequence: TGTGCCAGCTCACCACCGAGCGTGGAGACCCAGTACTTC.

This clone was detected only a few times. The chain combines TRBV2 with TRBJ2-1, with a weak D call TRBD1 (6 bases). Germline assignment: CDR1 SNHLY and CDR2 FYNNEI. This CDR3 region has 15 residues. Trimming cost V 8 bases and J 6 bases, with 20 bases left between them. The CDR3 coding sequence is TGTGCCAGCCGTCAGGACAGTACCCCTTCCAATGAGCAGTTCTTC. Its protein product is CASRQDSTPSNEQFF.

The V and J genes are TRBV11-2 and TRBJ1-6, with D perhaps matching TRBD1 (6 bases). V was trimmed by 5 bases and J by 7 bases, leaving 15 bases between them. CDR1 is SGHAT, CDR2 FQNNGV, per germline. The CDR3 has 15 amino acids. In DNA form, the CDR3 reads TGTGCCAGCAGCCTCGGGGGGGCCGGGAATTCACCCCTCCACTTT. It encodes CASSLGGAGNSPLHF.

This chain joins TRBV5-4 and TRBJ2-7; 7 bases match TRBD1. The J segment lost 0 bases and the V segment lost 2 bases, leaving 5 bases of the junction unmatched. Germline CDR1 and CDR2: SGHNT and YYREEE (reference sequence). The CDR3 is made up of 15 amino acids. The chain's CDR3 is CASSFGTASSYEQYF. CDR3 nucleotide sequence: TGTGCCAGCAGCTTTGGGACAGCGAGCTCCTACGAGCAGTACTTC.

The V gene is TRBV7-2, the J gene TRBJ1-2; D gene uncertain. The CDR3 sequence is 14 residues long. V lost 2 bases to trimming and J lost 6 bases, with 13 bases between them. Germline V gene data show CDR1 as SGHTA and CDR2 as FQGNSA. The CDR3 region is CASSLIGEVHGYTF. CDR3 nucleotide sequence: TGTGCCAGCAGCTTAATCGGCGAGGTACATGGCTACACCTTC.

This clone was found a few times. The chain recombines TRBV19 with TRBJ1-1, with D perhaps matching TRBD1 (6 bases). The CDR3 runs to 14 residues. Germline CDR1 LNHDA, CDR2 SQIVND (reference sequence). V was cut by 5 bases and J by 9 bases, with 19 bases left in between. In DNA form, the CDR3 reads TGTGCCAGTAGTGTCTCAGGGGCCGAGGGGAAAGCTTTCTTT. It is translated as CASSVSGAEGKAFF.

In this sample, this clone turned up a few times. This chain connects TRBV29-1 to TRBJ1-1; 8 nucleotides agree with TRBD1. Germline values: CDR1 SQVTM, CDR2 ANQGSEA. The CDR3 has 12 residues. Trimming at V came to 4 bases and at J to 8 bases, leaving 6 bases not matched to a gene. CDR3 region: CSVVGQGGEAFF. CDR3 DNA: TGCAGCGTTGTCGGACAGGGTGGAGAAGCTTTCTTT.

The count of this clone is one. V gene TRBV5-8 combines with J gene TRBJ1-5; D may be TRBD1 (5 bases). Germline CDR1 is SGHTS and CDR2 is YDEGEE. Trimming cost V 6 bases and J 6 bases, with 19 bases left between them. The length of the CDR3 is 15 residues. Here the CDR3 reads CASTTTGDRGQPQHF. The CDR3 nucleotides are TGTGCCAGCACGACGACGGGGGATAGGGGTCAGCCCCAGCATTTT. The whole variable domain, remainder taken from reference TRBV5-8 and TRBJ1-5, is EAGVTQSPTHLIKTRGQQATLRCSPISGHTSVYWYQQALGLGLQFLLWYDEGEERNRGNFPPRFSGRQFPNYSSELNVNALELEDSALYLCASTTTGDRGQPQHFGDGTRLSIL.

The rearrangement links TRBV6-5 to TRBJ2-5; tentative D call: TRBD1 (5 bases). This CDR3 is 14 amino acids long. Trimming removed 8 bases from V and 5 bases from J, with 18 bases in between. Per germline, CDR1 MNHEY and CDR2 SVGAGI. In nucleotides, the CDR3 is TGTGCCAGCCATCACTCAGGGTTGGTCGAGACCCAGTACTTC. This encodes CASHHSGLVETQYF.

This clone turned up a few times. The rearrangement uses TRBV7-3 and TRBJ1-1; 7 bases line up with TRBD1. The V gene end was trimmed by 6 bases and the J gene end by 5 bases; junction bases not matched to a gene: 12. Germline V gene sequence: CDR1 SGHTA, CDR2 FQGTGA. CDR3 length: 15 residues. The CDR3: CASRPTPGTVTEAFF. DNA of the CDR3: TGTGCCAGCAGACCGACTCCCGGGACAGTGACTGAAGCTTTCTTT.

This chain uses TRBV6-4 with TRBJ1-6; 8 bases line up with TRBD1. This CDR3 is 13 amino acids long. Germline V gene data show CDR1 as MRHNA and CDR2 as SNTAGT. Trimming took 11 bases from V and 6 from J; bases not matched to a gene: 6. CDR3 in amino acids: CAPPGQGNSPLHF. The CDR3 nucleotides read TGTGCCCCACCTGGACAGGGTAATTCACCCCTCCACTTT.

The rearrangement joins TRBV2 to TRBJ2-1; 13 nucleotides align to TRBD2. The CDR3 is 15 amino acids. Germline lookup yields CDR1 SNHLY and CDR2 FYNNEI. Germline trimming cut 6 bases from V and 9 bases from J; bases unmatched to any gene: 8. CDR3 bases: TGTGCCAGCAGCAAAGGACTAGCGGGGGCAGTTGAGCAGTTCTTC. Its protein is CASSKGLAGAVEQFF.

The genes are TRBV6-4 and TRBJ1-1; no clear D. CDR1 MRHNA and CDR2 SNTAGT come from the germline V gene. The CDR3 loop spans 13 amino acids. The V gene lost 5 bases and the J gene lost 0 bases, with 7 bases spanning the gap. In DNA, the CDR3 is TGTGCCAGCAGTAGTACAGTGAACACTGAAGCTTTCTTT. This encodes CASSSTVNTEAFF.